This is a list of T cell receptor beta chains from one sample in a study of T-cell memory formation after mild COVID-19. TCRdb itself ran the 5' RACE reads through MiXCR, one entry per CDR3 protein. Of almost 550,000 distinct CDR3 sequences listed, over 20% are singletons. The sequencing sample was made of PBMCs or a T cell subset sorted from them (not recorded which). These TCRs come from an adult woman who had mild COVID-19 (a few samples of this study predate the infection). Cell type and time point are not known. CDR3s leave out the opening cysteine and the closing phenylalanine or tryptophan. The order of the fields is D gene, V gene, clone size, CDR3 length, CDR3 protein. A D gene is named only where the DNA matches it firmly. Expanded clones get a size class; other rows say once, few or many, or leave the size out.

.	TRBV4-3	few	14	ASSQDSSGNTGELF
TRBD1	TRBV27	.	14	ASSHPGQGPTYGYT
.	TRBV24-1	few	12	ATRRGPGNTEAF
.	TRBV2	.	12	ASSEGRGRSPLH
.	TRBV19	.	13	ASRLRTDAYNEQF
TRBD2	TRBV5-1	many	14	ASSSNSGGGTGELF
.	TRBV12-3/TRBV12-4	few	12	ASSSTAGTYEQY
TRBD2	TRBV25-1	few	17	ASSESARAGGTGANVLT
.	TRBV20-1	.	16	SARPQTPRGQAGETQY
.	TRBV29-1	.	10	SGEEIGSGQF
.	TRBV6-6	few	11	ASSHLTVGEQY
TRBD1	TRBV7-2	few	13	ASTGGQAVSYEQY
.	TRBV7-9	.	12	ASSLESDNQPQH
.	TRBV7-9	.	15	ASSLGVTGAFTDTQY
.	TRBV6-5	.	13	ASSYDASSGNTIY
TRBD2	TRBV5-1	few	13	ASKLGLAVHNEQF
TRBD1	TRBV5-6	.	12	ASSSDRENTEAF
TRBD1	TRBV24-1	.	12	ATSDPTGVYGYT
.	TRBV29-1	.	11	SFLRGRGLEQY
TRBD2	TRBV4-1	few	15	ASSHPGLAGARDTQY
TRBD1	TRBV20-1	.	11	SVPGQANSPLH
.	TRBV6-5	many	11	ASIRTGGNEQF
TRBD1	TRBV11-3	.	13	ASNQVTGGAGEQF
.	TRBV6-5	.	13	ASSYSERAGVTQY
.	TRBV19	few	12	ASSMVGSSYEQY
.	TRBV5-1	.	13	ASSYTGSPTYEQY
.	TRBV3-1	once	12	ASSQVGWGYEQY
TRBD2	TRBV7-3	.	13	ASSEFSGGHNEQF
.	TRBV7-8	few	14	ASSPEGSYTLGEQF
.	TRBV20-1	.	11	SAGRANLDTQY
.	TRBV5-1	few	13	ASSSGAPSTDTQY
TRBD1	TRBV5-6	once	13	ASSSTGQGITEAF
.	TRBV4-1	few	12	ASSFGQLQETQY
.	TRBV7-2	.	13	ASSSARGLTYEQY
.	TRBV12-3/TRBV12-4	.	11	ASRNNREETQY
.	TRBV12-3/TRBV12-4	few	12	ASSPLAVSYEQY
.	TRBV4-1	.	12	ASSQGFSTDTQY
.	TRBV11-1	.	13	ASSPTGHPLGTQY
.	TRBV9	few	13	ASSPGTQPRETQY
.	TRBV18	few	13	ASFPGLPLEGEQF
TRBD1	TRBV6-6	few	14	ASSSGTEPRNTEAF
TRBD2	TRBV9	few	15	ASRSGTRIESTDTQY
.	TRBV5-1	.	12	ASKAPGGFDEQY
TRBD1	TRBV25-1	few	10	ASRTGFYEQY
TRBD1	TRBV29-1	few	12	SVVVVTGNNEQY
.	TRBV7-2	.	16	ASSLVSAGGQLNQPQH
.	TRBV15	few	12	ATSRDWRDNEQF
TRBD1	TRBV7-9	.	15	ASSLSPGQGPQETQY
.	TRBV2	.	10	ASSTAQETQY
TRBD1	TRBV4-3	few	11	ASSRDRLGEQY
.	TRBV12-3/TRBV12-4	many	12	ASSSGALSGEQY
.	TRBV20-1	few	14	SARPPTGLTTDTQY
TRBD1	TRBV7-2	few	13	ASSDPGTGNHEQY
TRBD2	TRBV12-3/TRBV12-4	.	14	ASSSLAGGRPDTQY